This T cell receptor beta chain stems from a study of blood T cell repertoires in COVID-19. Overall study context: COVID-19 samples, acute and convalescent, were from the United States, Italy and Spain.

The V gene's germline CDR1 is SGHTA and CDR2 FQGTGA. Trimming shortened V by 3 bases and J by 6 bases, and 9 bases separated the two germline ends. The CDR3 is 13 residues long. The method was immunoSEQ multiplex PCR; TCRdb's version includes in-frame clones alone and lacks a portion of them. The profile shows about 250,000 clones, around 86% of them singletons. This TCR was recovered from a middle-aged man who had recovered from COVID-19. Specimen: PBMCs or T cells enriched from blood (not recorded which). The gene calls are TRBV7-3 and TRBJ2-1, with D uncertain. The CDR3 DNA follows: TGTGCCAGCAGCTTGGTTCTAGGCAATGAGCAGTTCTTC. This codes for CASSLVLGNEQFF.